This entry lists 13 T cell receptor beta chains sequenced from one sample in a study of blood T cell repertoires in COVID-19. The assay was immunoSEQ multiplex PCR, and TCRdb's table has in-frame clones only and misses some. The table has roughly 250,000 clones, 85% to 95% seen once; the top ten hold 1.9%. Source material: PBMCs or T cells enriched from blood (not recorded which). These receptors were obtained from a woman between 18 and 29 years old who had recovered from COVID-19.

The rearrangement links TRBV28 to TRBJ1-3; no clear D gene. The CDR3 consists of 10 residues. Trimming left V 7 bases short and J 7 bases short, with 5 bases between. Germline V gene data show CDR1 as MDHEN and CDR2 as SYDVKM. The CDR3 bases are TGTGCCAGCAAATCGAACACCATATATTTT. Its translation is CASKSNTIYF.

This clone was detected once. This sample includes further DNA sequences coding for the same CDR3. The chain employs TRBV28 and TRBJ2-5; maybe TRBD2 (6 bases). Germline V gene lookup returns CDR1 MDHEN and CDR2 SYDVKM. V dropped 6 bases and J dropped 2 bases, with 10 bases sitting between them. This CDR3 has 13 amino acids. CDR3 nucleotide sequence: TGTGCCAGCAGCCGCGGAGGGCAAGAGACCCAGTACTTC. Encoded protein: CASSRGGQETQYF. Looking up the rest from reference TRBV28 and TRBJ2-5 gives the full variable domain: DVKVTQSSRYLVKRTGEKVFLECVQDMDHENMFWYRQDPGLGLRLIYFSYDVKMKEKGDIPEGYSVSREKKERFSLILESASTNQTSMYLCASSRGGQETQYFGPGTRLLVL.

V gene TRBV7-9 combines with J gene TRBJ1-5; D not certain. The CDR3 has 14 amino acids. V lost 4 bases to trimming and J lost 1 base, with 8 bases between them. Germline CDR1 SEHNR, CDR2 FQNEAQ (reference sequence). In DNA, the CDR3 is TGTGCCAGCAGCTCGACACTCAGCAATCAGCCCCAGCATTTT. Translated: CASSSTLSNQPQHF.

The chain is built from TRBV18 and TRBJ1-2; 9 nucleotides match TRBD1. The junction had 3 bases not matched to a gene; V was cut back by 3 bases and J by 4 bases. The CDR3 has 14 residues. Germline-derived CDR1 and CDR2 are KGHSH and LQKENI. CDR3 sequence reads: CASSPSTGGYGYTF. In nucleotides, the CDR3 is TGTGCCAGCTCACCGTCGACAGGGGGCTATGGCTACACCTTC.

This chain connects TRBV19 to TRBJ2-1; D is unclear. V dropped 3 bases and J dropped 8 bases, with 11 bases sitting between them. The CDR3 loop spans 13 amino acids. CDR1 is LNHDA, CDR2 SQIVND, per germline (reference sequence). The CDR3 sequence is CASSMEEADEQFF. The CDR3 region has the DNA TGTGCCAGTAGTATGGAAGAGGCGGATGAGCAGTTCTTC. The full variable domain, with the rest looked up from reference TRBV19 and TRBJ2-1, is DGGITQSPKYLFRKEGQNVTLSCEQNLNHDAMYWYRQDPGQGLRLIYYSQIVNDFQKGDIAEGYSVSREKKESFPLTVTSAQKNPTAFYLCASSMEEADEQFFGPGTRLTVL.

This clone is a singleton in its sample. The J gene is TRBJ2-3, the V gene TRBV19; 8 bases align to TRBD2. Germline V gives CDR1 LNHDA, CDR2 SQIVND (reference sequence). The CDR3 extends over 16 amino acids. The V and J ends lost 6 bases and 2 bases, in that order; junction bases with no gene match: 10. CDR3 region: CASRGGAGGFTDTQYF. CDR3 sequence (DNA): TGTGCCAGTAGGGGTGGGGCGGGAGGCTTCACAGATACGCAGTATTTT.

The chain uses TRBV11-2 and TRBJ1-1; a weak D match, TRBD1 (5 bases). The CDR3 is made up of 16 amino acids. CDR1 and CDR2 (germline): SGHAT, FQNNGV. Between the trimmed V and J ends, which lost 6 bases and 5 bases, there was a span of 22 bases. CDR3 nucleotide sequence: TGTGCCAGCAGTCGACGGAGGGACCTCCCATGGACTGAAGCTTTCTTT. Translating gives CASSRRRDLPWTEAFF. Full variable domain (missing parts from reference TRBV11-2 and TRBJ1-1): EAGVAQSPRYKIIEKRQSVAFWCNPISGHATLYWYQQILGQGPKLLIQFQNNGVVDDSQLPKDRFSAERLKGVDSTLKIQPAKLEDSAVYLCASSRRRDLPWTEAFFGQGTRLTVV.

V gene TRBV6-1 combines with J gene TRBJ2-1; weak D call: TRBD1 (6 bases). This CDR3 region has 14 residues. Between the trimmed V and J ends, which lost 2 bases and 4 bases, there was a span of 9 bases. Germline V gene lookup returns CDR1 MNHNS and CDR2 SASEGT. In DNA, the CDR3 is TGTGCCAGCAGTGAAAGGACAGCTTACAATGAGCAGTTCTTC. This translates into CASSERTAYNEQFF.

The rearrangement joins TRBV29-1 to TRBJ2-1; D is ambiguous. Trimming removed 0 bases from V and 0 bases from J, with 6 bases in between. The length of the CDR3 is 14 residues. Germline V gives CDR1 SQVTM, CDR2 ANQGSEA. The CDR3 loop reads CSVEDLSSYNEQFF. The CDR3 DNA follows: TGCAGCGTTGAAGATCTTAGCTCCTACAATGAGCAGTTCTTC.

V and J are TRBV9 and TRBJ2-1; 16 bases fit TRBD2. From germline, CDR1 is SGDLS and CDR2 YYNGEE. After removal of 3 bases from V and 8 bases from J, the junction contained 11 bases not matched to a gene. CDR3 length: 18 residues. The CDR3 DNA reads as TGTGCCAGCAGCGAGTCCCCGGGACTAGCGGGAGGGCCATATGAGCAGTTCTTC. It translates to CASSESPGLAGGPYEQFF.

The V call is TRBV6-2 or TRBV6-3, the J call TRBJ1-2; TRBD1 is a possible D gene (6 bases). Per the germline V gene, CDR1 is MNHEY and CDR2 is SVGEGT. The CDR3 has 13 amino acids. Trimming took off 2 bases at V and 4 bases at J, with 8 bases between the two ends. In DNA form, the CDR3 reads TGTGCCAGCAGTTACGGACAGTTCTATGGCTACACCTTC. This gives the protein CASSYGQFYGYTF.

This rearrangement joins TRBV7-3 to TRBJ2-2; possible D gene TRBD2, 5 bases. Trimming cost V 2 bases and J 7 bases, with 14 bases left between them. This CDR3 is built from 15 residues. Germline values: CDR1 SGHTA, CDR2 FQGTGA. CDR3 sequence (DNA): TGTGCCAGCAGCTTATTCGTCGCGGGCAGCGGGGAGCTGTTTTTT. It translates to CASSLFVAGSGELFF.

The chain joins TRBV5-1 to TRBJ1-2, with D possibly matching TRBD1 (6 bases). The CDR3 sequence is 14 residues long. The germline V and J ends were trimmed by 0 bases and 4 bases, with 10 bases remaining between them. CDR1 is SGHRS, CDR2 YFSETQ, per germline. In nucleotides, the CDR3 is TGCGCCAGCAGCTTGGCACAGGGAGCCTATGGCTACACCTTC. This gives the protein CASSLAQGAYGYTF.